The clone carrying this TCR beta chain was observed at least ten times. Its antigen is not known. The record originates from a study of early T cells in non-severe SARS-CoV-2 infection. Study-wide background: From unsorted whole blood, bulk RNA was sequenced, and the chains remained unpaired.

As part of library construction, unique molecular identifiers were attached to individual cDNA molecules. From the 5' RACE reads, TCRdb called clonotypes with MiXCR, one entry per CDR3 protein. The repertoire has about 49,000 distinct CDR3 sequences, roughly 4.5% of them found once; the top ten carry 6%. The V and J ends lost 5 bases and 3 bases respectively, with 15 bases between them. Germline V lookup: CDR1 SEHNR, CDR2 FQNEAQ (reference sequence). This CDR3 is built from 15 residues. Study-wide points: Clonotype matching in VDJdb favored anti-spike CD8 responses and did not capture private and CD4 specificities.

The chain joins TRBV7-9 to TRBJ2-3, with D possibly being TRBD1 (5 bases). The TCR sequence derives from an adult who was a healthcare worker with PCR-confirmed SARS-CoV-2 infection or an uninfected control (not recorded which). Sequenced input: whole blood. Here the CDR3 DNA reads TGTGCCAGCAGCCCCCCCTTGCAGGGTACAGATACGCAGTATTTT. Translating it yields CASSPPLQGTDTQYF.